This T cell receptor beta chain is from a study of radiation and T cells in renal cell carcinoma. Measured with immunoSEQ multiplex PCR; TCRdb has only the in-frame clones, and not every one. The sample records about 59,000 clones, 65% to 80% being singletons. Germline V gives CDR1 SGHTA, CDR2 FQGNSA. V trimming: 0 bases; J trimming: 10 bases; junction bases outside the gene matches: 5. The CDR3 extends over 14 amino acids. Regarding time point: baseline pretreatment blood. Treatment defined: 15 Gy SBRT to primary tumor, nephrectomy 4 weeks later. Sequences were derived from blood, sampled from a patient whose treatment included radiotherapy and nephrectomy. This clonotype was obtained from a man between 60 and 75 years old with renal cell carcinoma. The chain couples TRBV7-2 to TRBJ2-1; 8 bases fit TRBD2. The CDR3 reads CASSLAALAEEQFF. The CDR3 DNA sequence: TGTGCCAGCAGCTTAGCTGCACTAGCGGAAGAGCAGTTCTTC.